The T cell receptor beta chain under discussion was sequenced for a study of cytomegalovirus exposure and HLA in healthy donors. CDR3 length: 16 amino acids. Germline V gene lookup returns CDR1 GTSNPN and CDR2 SVGIG (reference sequence). Losses at the gene ends were 4 bases for V and 0 bases for J; bases not matched to a gene: 10. The PCR used 60 Vbeta and 13 Jbeta primers. Some clones are missing from TCRdb's copy, which holds only in-frame ones; the method was immunoSEQ multiplex PCR. The table has some 200,000 clones, more than 80% seen once; the top ten hold about 2.6%. The clonotype was recovered from a woman between 45 and 60 years old in good health and CMV-seropositive. Material: PBMCs. The rearrangement uses TRBV30 and TRBJ2-3, with 7 positions matching TRBD2. The CDR3 sequence: CAWNRRLAASTDTQYF. DNA of the CDR3: TGTGCCTGGAATCGAAGGCTAGCGGCTAGCACAGATACGCAGTATTTT.